Each of the 25 T cell receptor beta chains below was sequenced from the same sample in a study of blood T cell repertoires in COVID-19. Assay used: immunoSEQ multiplex PCR; TCRdb lists only in-frame clones, some missing. The data hold about 130,000 clones, with around 90% observed a single time. Sequencing was performed on peripheral blood. The receptors were gathered from a man in his 60s with COVID-19, enrolled during active disease.

V gene TRBV27 combines with J gene TRBJ1-1; possibly TRBD1 for D (5 bases). V lost 8 bases and J lost 5, with 21 bases in between. The CDR3 runs 15 residues. Germline values: CDR1 MNHEY, CDR2 SMNVEV (reference sequence). CDR3 loop: CASLTRRGVGTEAFF. CDR3 nucleotide sequence: TGTGCCAGCCTAACTCGTCGGGGGGTTGGGACTGAAGCTTTCTTT.

The chain joins TRBV5-1 to TRBJ2-7; TRBD2 agrees at 14 bases. This CDR3 is built from 17 residues. Germline V lookup: CDR1 SGHRS, CDR2 YFSETQ. The ends lost 2 bases at V and 2 bases at J; junction bases unmatched: 6. CDR3 amino acids: CASSFGLAGGSPYEQYF. The CDR3 nucleotides read TGCGCCAGCAGCTTCGGACTAGCGGGAGGAAGCCCCTACGAGCAGTACTTC.

This chain links TRBV30 with TRBJ2-2; TRBD1 might be the D (5 bases). The CDR3 sequence is 13 residues long. From germline, CDR1 is GTSNPN and CDR2 SVGIG (reference sequence). V lost 3 bases and J 3 bases, leaving 8 bases between the germline ends. CDR3 sequence: CAWRPGYTGELFF. The CDR3 DNA reads TGTGCCTGGAGGCCAGGGTACACCGGGGAGCTGTTTTTT.

The chain joins TRBV28 to TRBJ1-2, with D maybe TRBD1 (5 bases). Germline V lookup: CDR1 MDHEN, CDR2 SYDVKM. V was shortened by 5 bases and J by 2 bases, with 15 bases between the two germline ends. This CDR3 is built from 15 residues. Here the CDR3 DNA reads TGTGCCAGCAGTAGTCGCCGGGACTGGAACTATGGCTACACCTTC. Translation gives CASSSRRDWNYGYTF.

The chain carries TRBV4-3 and TRBJ2-2; 14 bases are a match to TRBD2. Trimming removed 2 bases from V and 4 bases from J; junction bases left unmatched: 12. The CDR3 is 20 residues long. Germline V gives CDR1 LGHNA, CDR2 YSLEER. The CDR3 sequence: CASSQPPGLAGGRRTGELFF. CDR3 bases: TGCGCCAGCAGCCAACCACCCGGACTAGCGGGAGGTCGACGCACCGGGGAGCTGTTTTTT.

V usage is TRBV28 and J usage is TRBJ1-4, with 7 nucleotides matching TRBD1. CDR3 length: 14 amino acids. Per the germline V gene, CDR1 is MDHEN and CDR2 is SYDVKM. Trimming at V came to 5 bases and at J to 6 bases, leaving 6 bases not matched to a gene. CDR3 coding DNA: TGTGCCAGCAGTGAACAGGGGAAGTATGAAAAACTGTTTTTT. Residues: CASSEQGKYEKLFF.

This chain connects TRBV5-4 to TRBJ1-2; TRBD1 matches 7 bases. This CDR3 spans 13 amino acids. Germline V lookup: CDR1 SGHNT, CDR2 YYREEE (reference sequence). Trimming at V came to 3 bases and at J to 4 bases, leaving 3 bases not matched to a gene. The CDR3 is CASSSDRLYGYTF. The CDR3 nucleotides are TGTGCCAGCAGCTCGGACAGGCTCTATGGCTACACCTTC.

The chain joins TRBV5-1 to TRBJ2-1; 12 bases agree with TRBD2. The CDR3 runs 16 residues. V trimming: 0 bases; J trimming: 7 bases; junction bases outside the gene matches: 5. CDR1 and CDR2 from the germline V gene are SGHRS and YFSETQ. CDR3 protein: CASSLDTSGRPNEQFF. CDR3 nucleotides: TGCGCCAGCAGCTTGGACACTAGCGGGAGGCCAAATGAGCAGTTCTTC.

The gene calls are TRBV11-2 and TRBJ2-1; 13 bases are a match to TRBD2. V was clipped by 7 bases and J by 10 bases; unmatched bases: 13. From germline, CDR1 is SGHAT and CDR2 FQNNGV. The CDR3 totals 16 residues. DNA for the CDR3: TGTGCCAGCACTTACGGAGGGACTAGCGGGATGAGAGAGCAGTTCTTC. It translates to CASTYGGTSGMREQFF.

This sequence joins TRBV24-1 and TRBJ1-1; possible D gene TRBD1, 6 bases. In germline, CDR1 is KGHDR, CDR2 SFDVKD. Trimming removed 4 bases from V and 5 bases from J, with 19 bases in between. This CDR3 spans 16 amino acids. The CDR3 region is CATSDLDYREGTEAFF. The CDR3, as DNA: TGTGCCACCAGTGACCTCGATTACAGGGAAGGTACTGAAGCTTTCTTT.

The chain joins TRBV28 to TRBJ2-2; 7 positions match TRBD2. Germline V gene data show CDR1 as MDHEN and CDR2 as SYDVKM. Losses at the gene ends were 5 bases for V and 8 bases for J; bases not matched to a gene: 11. The CDR3 loop spans 15 amino acids. The CDR3 coding sequence is TGTGCCAGCAGTCCCCGCGGGGGAGGGTTTGGGGAGCTGTTTTTT. Translated, it gives CASSPRGGGFGELFF.

The chain has TRBV6-1 and TRBJ1-4, with no clear D. The ends were cut back, 2 bases at V and 0 bases at J, with 16 bases in the middle. CDR1 MNHNS and CDR2 SASEGT come from the germline V gene. The CDR3 totals 18 residues. Here the CDR3 reads CASSERVGSKTTNEKLFF. CDR3 nucleotide sequence: TGTGCCAGCAGTGAAAGAGTGGGCAGTAAGACAACTAATGAAAAACTGTTTTTT.

The V and J genes are TRBV7-2 and TRBJ1-2; TRBD1 matches at 11 bases. Germline V gives CDR1 SGHTA, CDR2 FQGNSA. V was pared by 0 bases and J by 8 bases, with 8 bases of the junction left unmatched. CDR3 length equals 16 residues. The CDR3 DNA reads TGTGCCAGCAGCTTAGCAATAGGACAGGGGGCAAAGGGCTACACCTTC. Translating gives CASSLAIGQGAKGYTF.

The rearrangement links TRBV19 to TRBJ2-2; tentative D call: TRBD2 (6 bases). The CDR3 consists of 15 residues. Trimming left V 3 bases short and J 1 base short, with 9 bases between. Germline V gives CDR1 LNHDA, CDR2 SQIVND (reference sequence). CDR3 amino acids: CASSIRDLNTGELFF. The CDR3 nucleotides are TGTGCCAGTAGTATCCGGGACTTGAACACCGGGGAGCTGTTTTTT.

This chain joins TRBV3-1 (or the pseudogene TRBV3-2) and TRBJ1-1; D remains ambiguous. Germline V lookup: CDR1 LGHDT, CDR2 YNNKEL (reference sequence). The CDR3 is 15 residues long. The germline V and J ends were trimmed by 1 base and 0 bases, with 9 bases remaining between them. The CDR3 region is CASSQGRGLNTEAFF. The CDR3 DNA follows: TGTGCCAGCAGCCAAGGTAGAGGGTTGAACACTGAAGCTTTCTTT.

The rearrangement links TRBV19 to TRBJ2-1, with 10 nucleotides matching TRBD2. Trimming took 3 bases from V and 6 from J; bases not matched to a gene: 11. CDR1 and CDR2 (germline): LNHDA, SQIVND (reference sequence). The CDR3 runs to 17 residues. CDR3 loop: CASSIAALAGEGNEQFF. The CDR3 nucleotides read TGTGCCAGTAGTATCGCTGCCCTAGCGGGAGAGGGCAATGAGCAGTTCTTC.

In this sample, this clone turned up once. V is TRBV10-3 and J is TRBJ1-2, with TRBD1 matching over 10 bases. From germline, CDR1 is ENHRY and CDR2 SYGVKD. This CDR3 has 14 residues. Losses at the gene ends were 4 bases for V and 7 bases for J; bases not matched to a gene: 6. In nucleotides, the CDR3 is TGTGCCATCAGTGGAGACAGGGGGCATGGTGGCTACACCTTC. Translation gives CAISGDRGHGGYTF.

This chain connects TRBV11-3 to TRBJ2-1; D is unresolved. V lost 5 bases and J lost 5, with 22 bases in between. Germline CDR1 and CDR2: SGHNT and YENEEA. This CDR3 has 17 residues. CDR3 in amino acids: CASSRFSDRVAHNEQFF. Here the CDR3 DNA reads TGTGCCAGCAGCCGATTTTCTGATCGGGTAGCCCACAATGAGCAGTTCTTC.

The V call is TRBV2, the J call TRBJ2-2, with 8 bases that match TRBD1. The CDR3 length is 15 residues. V lost 3 bases, J lost 3 bases, and 3 bases stayed unmatched. Germline V gene lookup returns CDR1 SNHLY and CDR2 FYNNEI. The CDR3 bases are TGTGCCAGCAGTGAGACGGACAGGGACACCGGGGAGCTGTTTTTT. Amino acid sequence: CASSETDRDTGELFF.

This clone showed up just once. The genes are TRBV28 and TRBJ2-1, with 9 bases matching TRBD1. V lost 4 bases and J lost 3; bases outside the gene matches: 7. Germline CDR1 is MDHEN and CDR2 is SYDVKM. This CDR3 has 16 residues. CDR3 bases: TGTGCCAGCAGTTCCTCGGGACAGGGTCTCTACAATGAGCAGTTCTTC. It translates to CASSSSGQGLYNEQFF. The entire variable domain, with the rest obtained from reference TRBV28 and TRBJ2-1, is as follows: DVKVTQSSRYLVKRTGEKVFLECVQDMDHENMFWYRQDPGLGLRLIYFSYDVKMKEKGDIPEGYSVSREKKERFSLILESASTNQTSMYLCASSSSGQGLYNEQFFGPGTRLTVL.

The rearrangement links TRBV5-6 to TRBJ2-7; 8 positions agree with TRBD2. The germline V gene has CDR1 SGHDT and CDR2 YYEEEE. This CDR3 contains 17 residues. J gave up 2 bases and V 0 bases, and 10 bases lay outside the gene matches. The CDR3: CASSLERRREAPYEQYF. For the CDR3, the DNA is TGTGCCAGCAGCTTGGAGCGGAGGCGGGAGGCCCCCTACGAGCAGTACTTC.

The gene calls are TRBV18 and TRBJ1-4, with TRBD1 matching 7 bases. The ends lost 7 bases at V and 8 bases at J; junction bases unmatched: 7. Germline CDR1 KGHSH, CDR2 LQKENI. CDR3 length: 13 residues. The CDR3 loop reads CASFRQGGEKLFF. CDR3 nucleotide sequence: TGTGCCAGCTTCAGACAGGGTGGGGAAAAACTGTTTTTT.

The rearrangement joins TRBV3-1 (or the pseudogene TRBV3-2) to TRBJ1-1, with D maybe TRBD1 (5 bases). V was cut by 1 base and J by 8 bases, with 11 bases left in between. The CDR3 is 13 residues long. Germline V gene lookup returns CDR1 LGHDT and CDR2 YNNKEL (reference sequence). DNA of the CDR3: TGTGCCAGCAGCCAAGGCAGGGAAATGGAAGCTTTCTTT. Protein product: CASSQGREMEAFF.

The CDR3 DNA sequence: TGTGCCAGCAGCCCAGGACAGGGGTATCAGCCCCAGCATTTT. The encoded protein is CASSPGQGYQPQHF. The rearrangement links TRBV3-1 (or the pseudogene TRBV3-2) to TRBJ1-5, with TRBD1 identical over 9 bases. J gave up 5 bases and V 4 bases, and 3 bases lay outside the gene matches. This CDR3 contains 14 residues. Germline CDR1 is LGHDT and CDR2 is YNNKEL (reference sequence).

The chain joins TRBV28 to TRBJ1-2, with 9 positions matching TRBD1. V was pared by 3 bases and J by 4 bases, with 6 bases of the junction left unmatched. Germline V lookup: CDR1 MDHEN, CDR2 SYDVKM. The CDR3 contains 15 residues. In DNA, the CDR3 is TGTGCCAGCAGTTTGGGACAGGGAAAGAGCTATGGCTACACCTTC. Amino acids: CASSLGQGKSYGYTF.